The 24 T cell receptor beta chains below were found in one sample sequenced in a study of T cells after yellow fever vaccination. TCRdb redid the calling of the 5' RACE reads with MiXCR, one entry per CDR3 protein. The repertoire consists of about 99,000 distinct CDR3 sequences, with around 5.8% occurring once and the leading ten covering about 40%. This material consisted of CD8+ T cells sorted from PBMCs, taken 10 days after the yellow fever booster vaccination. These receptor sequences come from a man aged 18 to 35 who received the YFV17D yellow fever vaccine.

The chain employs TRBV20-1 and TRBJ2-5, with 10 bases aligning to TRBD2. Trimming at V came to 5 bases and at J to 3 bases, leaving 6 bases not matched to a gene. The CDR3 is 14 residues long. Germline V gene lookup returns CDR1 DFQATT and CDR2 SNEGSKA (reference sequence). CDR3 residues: CSAVAGGTKETQYF. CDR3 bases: TGCAGTGCTGTAGCGGGGGGAACAAAAGAGACCCAGTACTTC.

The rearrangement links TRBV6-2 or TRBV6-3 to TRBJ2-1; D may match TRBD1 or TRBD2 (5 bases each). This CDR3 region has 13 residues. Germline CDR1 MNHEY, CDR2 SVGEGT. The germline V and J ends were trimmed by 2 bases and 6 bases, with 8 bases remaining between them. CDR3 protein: CASSYTGPNEQFF. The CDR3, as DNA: TGTGCCAGCAGTTACACGGGGCCCAATGAGCAGTTCTTC.

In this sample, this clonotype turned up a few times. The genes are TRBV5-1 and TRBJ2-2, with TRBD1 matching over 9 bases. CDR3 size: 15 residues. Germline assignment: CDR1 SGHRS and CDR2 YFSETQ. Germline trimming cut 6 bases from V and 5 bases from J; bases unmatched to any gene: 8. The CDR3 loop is CASTLGQGSTGELFF. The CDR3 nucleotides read TGCGCCAGCACCCTCGGACAGGGGAGTACCGGGGAGCTGTTTTTT.

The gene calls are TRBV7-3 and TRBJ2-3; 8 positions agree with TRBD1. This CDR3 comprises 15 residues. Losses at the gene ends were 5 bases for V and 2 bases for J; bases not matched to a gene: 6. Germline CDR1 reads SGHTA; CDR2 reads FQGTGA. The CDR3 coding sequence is TGTGCCAGCAGCCCCCAGGGGGCTTACACAGATACGCAGTATTTT. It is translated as CASSPQGAYTDTQYF.

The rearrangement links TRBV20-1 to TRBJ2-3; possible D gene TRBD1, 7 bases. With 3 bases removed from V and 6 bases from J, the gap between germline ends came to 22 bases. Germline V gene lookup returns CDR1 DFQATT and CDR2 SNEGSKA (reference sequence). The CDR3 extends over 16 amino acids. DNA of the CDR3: TGCAGTGCTAGCGGGGGCAGGGGGGTAGAGAGGGATACGCAGTATTTT. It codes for CSASGGRGVERDTQYF.

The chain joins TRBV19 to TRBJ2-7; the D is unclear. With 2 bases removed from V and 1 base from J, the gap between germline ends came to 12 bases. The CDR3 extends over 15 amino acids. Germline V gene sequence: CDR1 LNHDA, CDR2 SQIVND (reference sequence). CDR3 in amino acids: CASSISGIESYEQYF. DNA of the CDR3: TGTGCCAGTAGTATATCCGGTATCGAGTCCTACGAGCAGTACTTC.

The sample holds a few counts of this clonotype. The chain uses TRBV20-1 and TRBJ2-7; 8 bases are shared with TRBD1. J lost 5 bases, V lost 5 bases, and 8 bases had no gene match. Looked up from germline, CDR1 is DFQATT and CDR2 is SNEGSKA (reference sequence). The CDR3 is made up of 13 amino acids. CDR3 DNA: TGCAGTGCTGCCCCGGACAGGGAAAACGAGCAGTACTTC. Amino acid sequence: CSAAPDRENEQYF.

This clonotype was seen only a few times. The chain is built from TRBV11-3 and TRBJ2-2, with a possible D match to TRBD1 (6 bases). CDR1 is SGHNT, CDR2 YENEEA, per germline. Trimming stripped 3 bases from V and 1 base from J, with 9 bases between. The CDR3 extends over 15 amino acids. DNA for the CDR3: TGTGCCAGCAGCTTCTCCAGGGGGAACACCGGGGAGCTGTTTTTT. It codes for CASSFSRGNTGELFF.

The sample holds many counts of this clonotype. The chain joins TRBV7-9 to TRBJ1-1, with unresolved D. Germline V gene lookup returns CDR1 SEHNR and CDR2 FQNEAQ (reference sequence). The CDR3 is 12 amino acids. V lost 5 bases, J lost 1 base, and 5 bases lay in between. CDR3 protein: CASSRQNTEAFF. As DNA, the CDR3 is TGTGCCAGCAGCCGACAGAACACTGAAGCTTTCTTT. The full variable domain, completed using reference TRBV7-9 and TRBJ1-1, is DTGVSQNPRHKITKRGQNVTFRCDPISEHNRLYWYRQTLGQGPEFLTYFQNEAQLEKSRLLSDRFSAERPKGSFSTLEIQRTEQGDSAMYLCASSRQNTEAFFGQGTRLTVV.

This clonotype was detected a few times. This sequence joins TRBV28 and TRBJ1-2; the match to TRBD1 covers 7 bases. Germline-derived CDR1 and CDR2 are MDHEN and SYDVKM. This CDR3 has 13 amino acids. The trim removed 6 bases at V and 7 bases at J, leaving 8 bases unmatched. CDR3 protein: CASSPDRVVGYTF. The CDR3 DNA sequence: TGTGCCAGCAGCCCAGACAGGGTCGTTGGCTACACCTTC.

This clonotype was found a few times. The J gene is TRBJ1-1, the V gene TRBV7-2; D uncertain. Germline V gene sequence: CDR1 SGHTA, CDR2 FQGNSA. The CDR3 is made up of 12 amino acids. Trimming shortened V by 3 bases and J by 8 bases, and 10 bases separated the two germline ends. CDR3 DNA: TGTGCCAGCAGCTTTAGAGCCGGCGAAGCTTTCTTT. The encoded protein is CASSFRAGEAFF.

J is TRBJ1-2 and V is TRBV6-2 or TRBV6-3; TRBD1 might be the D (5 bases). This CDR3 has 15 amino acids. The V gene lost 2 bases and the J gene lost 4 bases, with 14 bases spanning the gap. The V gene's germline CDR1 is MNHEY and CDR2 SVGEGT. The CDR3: CASSYPGHRPYGYTF. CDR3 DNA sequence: TGTGCCAGCAGTTACCCCGGACATCGACCCTATGGCTACACCTTC.

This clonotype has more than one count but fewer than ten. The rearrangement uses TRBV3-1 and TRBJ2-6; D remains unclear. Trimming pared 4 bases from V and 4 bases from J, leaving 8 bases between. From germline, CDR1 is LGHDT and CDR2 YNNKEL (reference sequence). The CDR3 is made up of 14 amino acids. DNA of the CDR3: TGTGCCAGCAGCCCCGTGTTGGGGGCCAACGTCCTGACTTTC. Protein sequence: CASSPVLGANVLTF.

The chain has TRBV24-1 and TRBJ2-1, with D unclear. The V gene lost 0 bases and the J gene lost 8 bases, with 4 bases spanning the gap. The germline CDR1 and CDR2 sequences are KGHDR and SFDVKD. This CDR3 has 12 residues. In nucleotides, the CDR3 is TGTGCCACCAGTGATTTGATGGATGAGCAGTTCTTC. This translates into CATSDLMDEQFF.

The CDR3: CASSPISSSTGGAPSTDTQYF. CDR3 nucleotide sequence: TGTGCCAGCAGCCCTATATCCTCTTCGACGGGGGGGGCCCCTAGCACAGATACGCAGTATTTT. The gene calls are TRBV14 and TRBJ2-3, with 8 nucleotides matching TRBD2. V was clipped by 4 bases and J by 0 bases; unmatched bases: 21. Germline CDR1 and CDR2: SGHDN and FVKESK. The length of the CDR3 is 21 residues.

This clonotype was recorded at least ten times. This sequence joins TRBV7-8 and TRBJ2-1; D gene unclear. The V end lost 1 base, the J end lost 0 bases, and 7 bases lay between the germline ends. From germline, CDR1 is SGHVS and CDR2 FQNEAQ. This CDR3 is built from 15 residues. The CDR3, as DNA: TGTGCCAGCAGCTTAGAGGGTCTCTCCTACAATGAGCAGTTCTTC. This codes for CASSLEGLSYNEQFF.

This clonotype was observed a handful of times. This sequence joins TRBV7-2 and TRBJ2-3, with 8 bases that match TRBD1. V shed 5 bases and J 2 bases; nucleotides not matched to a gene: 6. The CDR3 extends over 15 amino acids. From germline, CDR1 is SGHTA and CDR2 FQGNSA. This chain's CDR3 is CASSVTGAITDTQYF. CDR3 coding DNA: TGTGCCAGCAGCGTGACAGGGGCGATCACAGATACGCAGTATTTT.

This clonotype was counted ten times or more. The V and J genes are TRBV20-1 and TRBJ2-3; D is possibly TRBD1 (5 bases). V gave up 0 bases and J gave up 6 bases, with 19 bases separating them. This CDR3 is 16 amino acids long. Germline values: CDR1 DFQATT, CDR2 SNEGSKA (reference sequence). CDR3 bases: TGCAGTGCTAGAGATCAGGCAGGGTTGGAAGTGGATACGCAGTATTTT. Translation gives CSARDQAGLEVDTQYF.

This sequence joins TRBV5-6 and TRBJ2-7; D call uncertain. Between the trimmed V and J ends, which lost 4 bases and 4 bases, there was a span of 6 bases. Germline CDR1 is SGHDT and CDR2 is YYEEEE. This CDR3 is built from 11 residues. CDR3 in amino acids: CASSALYEQYF. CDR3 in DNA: TGTGCCAGCAGCGCCCTATACGAGCAGTACTTC.

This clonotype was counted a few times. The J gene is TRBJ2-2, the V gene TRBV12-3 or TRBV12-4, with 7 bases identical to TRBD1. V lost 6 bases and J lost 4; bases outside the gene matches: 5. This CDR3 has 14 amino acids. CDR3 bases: TGTGCCAGCAGAAGAACAGGGGTCACCGGGGAGCTGTTTTTT. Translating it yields CASRRTGVTGELFF.

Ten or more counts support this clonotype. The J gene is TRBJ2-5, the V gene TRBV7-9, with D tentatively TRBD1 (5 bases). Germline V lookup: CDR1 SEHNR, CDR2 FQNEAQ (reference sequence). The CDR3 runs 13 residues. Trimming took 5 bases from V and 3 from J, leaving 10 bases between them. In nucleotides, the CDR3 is TGTGCCAGCAGCGATGTGACAGAAGAGACCCAGTACTTC. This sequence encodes CASSDVTEETQYF.

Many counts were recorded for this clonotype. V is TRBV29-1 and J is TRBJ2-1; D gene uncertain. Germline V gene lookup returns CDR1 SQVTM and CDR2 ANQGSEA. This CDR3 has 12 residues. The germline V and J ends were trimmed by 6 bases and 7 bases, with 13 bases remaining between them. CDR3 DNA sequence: TGCAGCGTGGACCCAGCCGGGAATGAGCAGTTCTTC. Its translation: CSVDPAGNEQFF.

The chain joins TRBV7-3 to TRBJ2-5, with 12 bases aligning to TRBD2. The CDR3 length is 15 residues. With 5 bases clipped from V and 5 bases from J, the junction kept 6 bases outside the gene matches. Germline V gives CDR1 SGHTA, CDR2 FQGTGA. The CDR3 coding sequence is TGTGCCAGCAGCGCCCGGACTAGCGGGGACGAGACCCAGTACTTC. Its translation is CASSARTSGDETQYF. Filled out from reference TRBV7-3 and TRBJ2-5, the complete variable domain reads GAGVSQTPSNKVTEKGKYVELRCDPISGHTALYWYRQSLGQGPEFLIYFQGTGAADDSGLPNDRFFAVRPEGSVSTLKIQRTERGDSAVYLCASSARTSGDETQYFGPGTRLLVL.

The CDR3 DNA follows: TGTGCCAGCAGTCCCCAGACAGGCTGGGACACTGAAGCTTTCTTT. As protein: CASSPQTGWDTEAFF. This rearrangement joins TRBV27 to TRBJ1-1; possible D gene TRBD1, 6 bases. The CDR3 spans 15 residues. Germline V CDR1 and CDR2: MNHEY, SMNVEV (reference sequence). Trimming removed 5 bases from V and 3 bases from J, with 16 bases in between.